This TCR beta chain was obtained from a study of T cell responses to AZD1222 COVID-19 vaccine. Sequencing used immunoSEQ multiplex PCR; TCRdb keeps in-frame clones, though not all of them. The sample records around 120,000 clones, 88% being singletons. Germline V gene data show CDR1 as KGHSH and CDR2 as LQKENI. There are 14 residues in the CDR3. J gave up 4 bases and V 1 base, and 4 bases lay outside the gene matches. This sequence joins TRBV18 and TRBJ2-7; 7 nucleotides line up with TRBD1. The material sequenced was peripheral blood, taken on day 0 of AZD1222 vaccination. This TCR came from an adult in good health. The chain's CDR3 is CASSPRDSEYEQYF. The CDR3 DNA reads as TGTGCCAGCTCACCACGGGACAGCGAATACGAGCAGTACTTC.